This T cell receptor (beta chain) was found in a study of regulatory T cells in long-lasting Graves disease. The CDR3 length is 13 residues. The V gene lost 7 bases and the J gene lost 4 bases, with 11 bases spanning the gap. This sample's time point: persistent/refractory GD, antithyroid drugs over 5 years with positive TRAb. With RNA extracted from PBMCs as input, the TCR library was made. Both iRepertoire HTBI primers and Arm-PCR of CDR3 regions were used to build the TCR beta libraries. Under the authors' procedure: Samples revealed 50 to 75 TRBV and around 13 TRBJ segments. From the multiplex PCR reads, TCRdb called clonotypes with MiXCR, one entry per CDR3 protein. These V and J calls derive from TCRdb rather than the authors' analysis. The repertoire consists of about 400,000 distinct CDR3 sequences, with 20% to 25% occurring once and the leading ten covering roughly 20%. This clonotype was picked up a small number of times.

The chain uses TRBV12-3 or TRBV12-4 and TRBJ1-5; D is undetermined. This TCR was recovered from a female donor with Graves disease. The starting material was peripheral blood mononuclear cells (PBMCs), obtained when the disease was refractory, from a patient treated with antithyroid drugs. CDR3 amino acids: CASKLDHNQPQHF. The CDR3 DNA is TGTGCCAGCAAACTGGACCATAATCAGCCCCAGCATTTT.